The 9 T cell receptor beta chains reported below all come from one sample, sequenced in a study of cytomegalovirus exposure and HLA in healthy donors. Primers for the PCR totalled 60 Vbeta and 13 Jbeta. The method was immunoSEQ multiplex PCR; TCRdb's version includes in-frame clones alone and lacks a portion of them. This table has roughly 180,000 clones, roughly 82% appearing once. Source material: PBMCs. These receptors were obtained from a girl aged 2-9 years in good health and CMV-seropositive.

This chain joins TRBV30 and TRBJ1-3; no clear D. There are 13 residues in the CDR3. Germline lookup yields CDR1 GTSNPN and CDR2 SVGIG (reference sequence). Trimming removed 4 bases at V and 2 bases at J, with 9 bases between. DNA for the CDR3: TGTGCCTGGACCCGGGGAACTGGAAACACCATATATTTT. Translated: CAWTRGTGNTIYF.

This chain uses TRBV29-1 with TRBJ2-7, with 12 bases matching TRBD1. With 0 bases clipped from V and 3 bases from J, the junction kept 9 bases outside the gene matches. This CDR3 spans 17 amino acids. CDR1 SQVTM and CDR2 ANQGSEA come from the germline V gene. The CDR3 sequence is CSVEESGTGGYGYEQYF. As DNA, the CDR3 is TGCAGCGTTGAAGAATCCGGGACAGGGGGCTATGGCTACGAGCAGTACTTC.

The rearrangement links TRBV19 to TRBJ1-1, with 8 bases aligning to TRBD1. Germline CDR1 and CDR2: LNHDA and SQIVND (reference sequence). The CDR3 is 17 residues long. V dropped 6 bases and J dropped 5; count of bases not matched to a gene: 17. The CDR3 nucleotides read TGTGCCAGTAGGTATCTGGACAGGGCGGGGGAGGGTACTGAAGCTTTCTTT. Translating gives CASRYLDRAGEGTEAFF. Looking up the rest from reference TRBV19 and TRBJ1-1 gives the full variable domain: DGGITQSPKYLFRKEGQNVTLSCEQNLNHDAMYWYRQDPGQGLRLIYYSQIVNDFQKGDIAEGYSVSREKKESFPLTVTSAQKNPTAFYLCASRYLDRAGEGTEAFFGQGTRLTVV.

This clone was counted only a few times. The rearrangement links TRBV6-6 to TRBJ2-2; 8 bases line up with TRBD1. Germline V lookup: CDR1 MNHNY, CDR2 SVGAGI (reference sequence). V lost 7 bases, J lost 9 bases, and 7 bases stayed unmatched. The CDR3 spans 13 residues. The CDR3 nucleotides are TGTGCCAGCATAACAGGGGGATACAGGGAGCTGTTTTTT. Protein product: CASITGGYRELFF.

This clone has a handful of counts. V and J are TRBV5-1 and TRBJ1-4; D possibly corresponds to TRBD1 (5 bases). From germline, CDR1 is SGHRS and CDR2 YFSETQ. V lost 0 bases and J 7 bases, leaving 13 bases between the germline ends. There are 15 residues in the CDR3. CDR3 coding DNA: TGCGCCAGCAGCTTGGCGGGAGGGGTTGGTGAAAAACTGTTTTTT. Translating gives CASSLAGGVGEKLFF.

This chain connects TRBV18 to TRBJ2-6; TRBD2 is a possible D gene (5 bases). The CDR3 totals 15 residues. The V gene's germline CDR1 is KGHSH and CDR2 LQKENI. The V gene lost 1 base and the J gene lost 3 bases, with 7 bases spanning the gap. The CDR3 bases are TGTGCCAGCTCACCACGAGGAGGTGGGGCCAACGTCCTGACTTTC. Protein product: CASSPRGGGANVLTF.

The chain is built from TRBV25-1 and TRBJ1-3; possible D gene TRBD1, 6 bases. The germline gives CDR1 MGHDK, CDR2 SYGVNS. The V gene lost 4 bases and the J gene lost 2 bases, with 12 bases spanning the gap. The CDR3 is 15 residues long. The CDR3 loop reads CASSALGHAGNTIYF. The CDR3 DNA reads TGTGCCAGCAGTGCCCTGGGACATGCTGGAAACACCATATATTTT.

V gene TRBV15 combines with J gene TRBJ1-3; TRBD1 is a possible D gene (5 bases). V lost 9 bases and J 0 bases, leaving 24 bases between the germline ends. Germline loops: CDR1 LNHNV, CDR2 YYDKDF (reference sequence). The CDR3 runs to 18 residues. The CDR3 region is CATSKLPRRQSSGNTIYF. The CDR3 region has the DNA TGTGCCACTTCGAAGCTCCCTCGGAGACAGAGCTCTGGAAACACCATATATTTT.

The J gene is TRBJ1-1, the V gene TRBV19; TRBD1 might be the D (6 bases). The CDR3 spans 13 residues. Deletions cut 6 bases from V and 1 base from J, with 9 bases between. Looked up from germline, CDR1 is LNHDA and CDR2 is SQIVND (reference sequence). The CDR3 protein is CASRGTPNTEAFF. The CDR3 DNA reads TGTGCCAGTAGGGGGACACCGAACACTGAAGCTTTCTTT.